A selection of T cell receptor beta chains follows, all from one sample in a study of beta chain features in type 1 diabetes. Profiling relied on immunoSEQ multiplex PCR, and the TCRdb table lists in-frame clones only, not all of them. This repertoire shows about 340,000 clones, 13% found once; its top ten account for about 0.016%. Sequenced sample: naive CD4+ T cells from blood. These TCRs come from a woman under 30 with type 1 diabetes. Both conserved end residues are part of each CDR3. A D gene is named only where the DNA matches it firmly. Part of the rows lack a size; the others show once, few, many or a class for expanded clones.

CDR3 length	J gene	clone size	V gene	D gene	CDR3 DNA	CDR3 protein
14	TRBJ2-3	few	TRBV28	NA	TGTGCCAGCAGCCAGAGGACTAGGGGGGATACGCAGTATTTT	CASSQRTRGDTQYF
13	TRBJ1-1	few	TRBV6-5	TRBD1	TGTGCCAGCAGTTACCCACAGGGGACTGAAGCTTTCTTT	CASSYPQGTEAFF
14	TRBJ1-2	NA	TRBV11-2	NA	TGTGCCAGCAGCTTAGGACAGACCCCTTATGGCTACACCTTC	CASSLGQTPYGYTF
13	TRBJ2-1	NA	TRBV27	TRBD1	TGTGCCAGCAGCCGGAAGGGGGCCGGTGAGCAGTTCTTC	CASSRKGAGEQFF
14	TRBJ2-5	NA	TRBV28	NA	TGTGCCAGCACCCTGAACCCGGCGGGGGAGACCCAGTACTTC	CASTLNPAGETQYF
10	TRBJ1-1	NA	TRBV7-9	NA	TGTGCCAGCGTCTCTCTTGAAGCTTTCTTT	CASVSLEAFF
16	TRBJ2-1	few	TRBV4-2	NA	TGTGCCAGCAGCCAGTACACAGGTACCGGGTTCAATGAGCAGTTCTTC	CASSQYTGTGFNEQFF
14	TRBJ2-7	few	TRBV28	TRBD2	TGTGCCAGCGGAGCGGGGACGACCCATCACGAGCAGTACTTC	CASGAGTTHHEQYF
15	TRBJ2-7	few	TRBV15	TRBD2	TGTGCCACCAGCACCCCCCGGGAGGGTATCTACGAGCAGTACTTC	CATSTPREGIYEQYF
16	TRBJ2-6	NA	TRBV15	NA	TGTGCCACCAGCAGCGCTAAGGGGCCTGGGGCCAACGTCCTGACTTTC	CATSSAKGPGANVLTF
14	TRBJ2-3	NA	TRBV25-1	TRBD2	TGTGCCAGCAGTGTGGCGGGAGGCACAGATACGCAGTATTTT	CASSVAGGTDTQYF
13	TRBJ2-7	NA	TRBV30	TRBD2	TGTGCCTGGAGTCTACTAGCGGTCGACGAGCAGTACTTC	CAWSLLAVDEQYF
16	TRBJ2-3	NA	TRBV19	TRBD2	TGTGCCAGTAGTAGTACTAGCGGAAGCTACACAGATACGCAGTATTTT	CASSSTSGSYTDTQYF